This T cell receptor beta chain was captured in a study of Ad26.COV2.S vaccination and SARS-CoV-2 variants. Study-level information: Once or twice, 56 days apart, Ad26.COV2.S was delivered intramuscularly.

Treatment specified: 19 received Ad26.COV2.S at low or high dose, single or two shots; several received placebo; per-sample allocation not given. Following the first vaccine or placebo injection, samples were taken on day 63. CDR1 is MGHRA, CDR2 YSYEKL, per germline. The V gene lost 0 bases and the J gene lost 6 bases, with 12 bases spanning the gap. The CDR3 is made up of 14 amino acids. The repertoire was sequenced with immunoSEQ multiplex PCR; TCRdb's copy has only in-frame clones and lacks some. Of 300,000 to 500,000 clones listed, 88% are singletons. The receptor's source is a person between 18 and 65 years old who received the Ad26.COV2.S COVID-19 vaccine or a placebo. The chain has TRBV4-1 and TRBJ2-7; D remains unclear. Material: peripheral blood, obtained in a trial of Ad26.COV2.S vaccine versus placebo. The DNA for the CDR3 is TGCGCCAGCAGCCAAGAATGGAGCCCTGGCGAGCAGTACTTC. Encoded protein: CASSQEWSPGEQYF.